This TCR beta chain was identified during a study of shared clonotypes between healthy human individuals. Sequencing used immunoSEQ multiplex PCR; TCRdb keeps in-frame clones, though not all of them. Of some 2.1 million clones detected, roughly 94% appear once; the ten largest clones hold about 0.13%. Germline V CDR1 and CDR2: MGHRA, YSYEKL. The CDR3 runs 16 residues. V lost 4 bases, J lost 5 bases, and 20 bases lay in between. Specimen: naive CD4+ T cells sorted from blood. Specified subset: CD45RA+ positively selected. The chain is built from TRBV4-1 and TRBJ1-1; D is possibly TRBD1 (6 bases). The receptor's source is a man aged 18 to 29 in good health. The CDR3 DNA reads TGCGCCAGCAGCCCAGGGGCCGCGGGGTATCCTACTGAAGCTTTCTTT. It encodes CASSPGAAGYPTEAFF.